These 25 T cell receptor beta chains share one sample of origin, sequenced in a study of shared clonotypes between healthy human individuals. Terminally differentiated effector memory CD45RA+ cells were left out of the naive CD8 fraction, which was CD45RO-negative and positively selected for CCR7. Profiled with immunoSEQ multiplex PCR; TCRdb holds only in-frame clones, not every one. The table records about 2,200,000 clones, roughly 91% of them present only once. The source material was naive CD8+ T cells from PBMCs. The receptors were sampled from a man aged 18 to 29 in good health. Some clones in this sample may be carry-over from other donors' samples.

V usage is TRBV28 and J usage is TRBJ2-7, with a possible D match to TRBD2 (6 bases). Germline values: CDR1 MDHEN, CDR2 SYDVKM. CDR3 length: 17 residues. Trimming pared 3 bases from V and 5 bases from J, leaving 23 bases between. This CDR3 is CASSFDQRTTASHEQYF. Here the CDR3 DNA reads TGTGCCAGCAGTTTTGACCAGCGGACTACCGCATCCCACGAGCAGTACTTC.

This rearrangement joins TRBV7-7 to TRBJ1-1; D unclear. This CDR3 comprises 16 residues. V lost 8 bases and J 5 bases, leaving 24 bases between the germline ends. Germline V CDR1 and CDR2: SSHAT, FNYEAQ (reference sequence). Written as DNA, the CDR3 is TGTGCCAGCCCCCCCCCTGCCGCGGGTCGGTGGACTGAAGCTTTCTTT. Amino acids: CASPPPAAGRWTEAFF.

This chain's CDR3 is CASSLAVGPEQYF. The DNA for the CDR3 is TGTGCCAGCAGTCTTGCCGTGGGGCCCGAGCAGTACTTC. The chain carries TRBV5-4 and TRBJ2-7; the D gene is possibly TRBD1 (5 bases). Germline-derived CDR1 and CDR2 are SGHNT and YYREEE (reference sequence). The CDR3 is 13 amino acids. Between the trimmed V and J ends, which lost 5 bases and 6 bases, there was a span of 15 bases.

The CDR3: CASSQSRGTTRIDTQYF. The CDR3, as DNA: TGTGCCAGCAGCCAGAGCCGGGGGACCACAAGGATAGATACGCAGTATTTT. This chain joins TRBV7-8 and TRBJ2-3, with D possibly matching TRBD2 (6 bases). V was pared by 5 bases and J by 5 bases, with 23 bases between. This CDR3 spans 17 amino acids. Germline assignment: CDR1 SGHVS and CDR2 FQNEAQ.

The chain recombines TRBV5-5 with TRBJ2-7; tentatively, D is TRBD1 (7 bases). Trimming stripped 0 bases from V and 0 bases from J, with 10 bases between. There are 15 residues in the CDR3. Germline V gene lookup returns CDR1 SGHKS and CDR2 YYEKEE (reference sequence). The CDR3 here is CASSLGGTVSYEQYF. The CDR3 DNA reads TGTGCCAGCAGCTTGGGCGGGACAGTCTCCTACGAGCAGTACTTC.

This chain connects TRBV5-1 to TRBJ2-7; 11 bases line up with TRBD1. This CDR3 has 14 amino acids. Germline assignment: CDR1 SGHRS and CDR2 YFSETQ. The junction had 5 bases not matched to a gene; V was cut back by 2 bases and J by 7 bases. CDR3 sequence: CASSFGQGAKEQYF. The CDR3 nucleotides are TGCGCCAGCAGCTTCGGACAGGGGGCTAAGGAGCAGTACTTC.

The J gene is TRBJ2-7, the V gene TRBV2; 8 nucleotides align to TRBD2. This CDR3 has 15 amino acids. CDR1 and CDR2 from the germline V gene are SNHLY and FYNNEI. J was trimmed by 0 bases and V by 6 bases; bases with no gene match: 7. The CDR3 nucleotides read TGTGCCAGCAGCCTCGGACTAGCCTACTCCTACGAGCAGTACTTC. As protein: CASSLGLAYSYEQYF.

The J gene is TRBJ2-3, the V gene TRBV9; no firm D call. V was pared by 0 bases and J by 4 bases, with 12 bases between. There are 15 residues in the CDR3. The germline gives CDR1 SGDLS, CDR2 YYNGEE. CDR3 amino acids: CASSVANSFADTQYF. The CDR3 region has the DNA TGTGCCAGCAGCGTAGCTAACTCATTTGCAGATACGCAGTATTTT.

For this clone: The sample carries other DNA sequences with the same CDR3. The genes are TRBV27 and TRBJ1-5; D gene uncertain. Germline CDR1 reads MNHEY; CDR2 reads SMNVEV (reference sequence). This CDR3 has 13 amino acids. V was trimmed by 1 base and J by 4 bases, leaving 5 bases between them. DNA for the CDR3: TGTGCCAGCAGTTTATACATAAATCAGCCCCAGCATTTT. Translation gives CASSLYINQPQHF.

The genes are TRBV28 and TRBJ1-5; D gene unclear. CDR1 is MDHEN and CDR2 is SYDVKM in the germline V gene. The CDR3 length is 15 residues. Trimming shortened V by 5 bases and J by 6 bases, and 17 bases separated the two germline ends. The CDR3 loop is CASSLRWPPSQPQHF. The CDR3 coding sequence is TGTGCCAGCAGTCTACGTTGGCCGCCAAGTCAGCCCCAGCATTTT.

The gene calls are TRBV6-5 and TRBJ1-3; no definite D call. CDR3 size: 12 residues. Germline V CDR1 and CDR2: MNHEY, SVGAGI. V gave up 4 bases and J gave up 4 bases, with 5 bases separating them. The chain's CDR3 is CASSSTGNTIYF. CDR3 sequence (DNA): TGTGCCAGCAGTTCGACGGGAAACACCATATATTTT.

This clone showed up just a few times. The V call is TRBV7-2, the J call TRBJ1-1; no definite D call. The germline V and J ends were trimmed by 8 bases and 1 base, with 14 bases remaining between them. The CDR3 covers 14 residues. Per the germline V gene, CDR1 is SGHTA and CDR2 is FQGNSA. CDR3 loop: CASGQEEGNTEAFF. The CDR3 coding sequence is TGTGCCAGCGGTCAGGAGGAGGGGAACACTGAAGCTTTCTTT.

This chain connects TRBV27 to TRBJ2-7; a possible D gene is TRBD1 (5 bases). Trimming took off 2 bases at V and 4 bases at J, with 18 bases between the two ends. The CDR3 totals 16 residues. Per the germline V gene, CDR1 is MNHEY and CDR2 is SMNVEV (reference sequence). The CDR3: CASSLGLGRQKYEQYF. In DNA form, the CDR3 reads TGTGCCAGCAGTTTAGGGCTCGGCAGACAGAAGTACGAGCAGTACTTC.

This chain connects TRBV7-2 to TRBJ2-7, with 9 nucleotides matching TRBD2. The length of the CDR3 is 17 residues. J gave up 4 bases and V 5 bases, and 15 bases lay outside the gene matches. Germline CDR1 is SGHTA and CDR2 is FQGNSA. The CDR3 nucleotides are TGTGCCAGCAGCCTCATCCCCGGCGGGAGGGGTGGTTACGAGCAGTACTTC. Its translation is CASSLIPGGRGGYEQYF.

The CDR3 sequence is CASVFGGKSNQPQHF. The CDR3 nucleotides are TGTGCCAGCGTCTTCGGGGGGAAAAGCAATCAGCCCCAGCATTTT. The chain uses TRBV28 and TRBJ1-5; tentatively, D is TRBD1 (5 bases). This CDR3 has 15 residues. Trimming pared 8 bases from V and 1 base from J, leaving 15 bases between. CDR1 and CDR2 (germline): MDHEN, SYDVKM. Full variable domain (missing parts from reference TRBV28 and TRBJ1-5): DVKVTQSSRYLVKRTGEKVFLECVQDMDHENMFWYRQDPGLGLRLIYFSYDVKMKEKGDIPEGYSVSREKKERFSLILESASTNQTSMYLCASVFGGKSNQPQHFGDGTRLSIL.

This clone appeared once. V is TRBV28 and J is TRBJ2-5, with D unclear. Per germline, CDR1 MDHEN and CDR2 SYDVKM. V dropped 10 bases and J dropped 2 bases, with 17 bases sitting between them. The CDR3 covers 14 residues. CDR3 loop: CATTIAVNQETQYF. The CDR3 DNA follows: TGTGCCACCACAATAGCTGTTAATCAAGAGACCCAGTACTTC.

CDR3 nucleotides: TGTGCCAGCAGTTTAAGTTCAGGGGACTACGAGCAGTACTTC. It codes for CASSLSSGDYEQYF. This chain links TRBV27 with TRBJ2-7; D possibly corresponds to TRBD1 (6 bases). The CDR3 extends over 14 amino acids. Germline V gene data show CDR1 as MNHEY and CDR2 as SMNVEV (reference sequence). V dropped 2 bases and J dropped 3 bases, with 11 bases sitting between them.

The chain links TRBV13 to TRBJ2-7; D is ambiguous. The CDR3 extends over 12 amino acids. Germline V CDR1 and CDR2: PRHDT, FYEKMQ (reference sequence). The V and J ends lost 5 bases and 0 bases respectively, with 5 bases between them. For the CDR3, the DNA is TGTGCCAGCAGCCCTACCTCCTACGAGCAGTACTTC. Its protein product is CASSPTSYEQYF.

The chain carries TRBV10-3 and TRBJ2-7; 10 bases are a match to TRBD2. The CDR3 length is 15 residues. V shed 4 bases, J shed 0 bases, and the junction held 3 bases outside the gene matches. Germline V gives CDR1 ENHRY, CDR2 SYGVKD. In nucleotides, the CDR3 is TGTGCCATCAGTGCTGCTAGCGGGAGCTCCTACGAGCAGTACTTC. It specifies CAISAASGSSYEQYF.

This clone was counted between two and nine times. The sample carries other DNA sequences with the same CDR3. The rearrangement uses TRBV7-3 and TRBJ1-5; a possible D gene is TRBD1 (5 bases). V was cut by 2 bases and J by 5 bases, with 7 bases left in between. The CDR3 contains 13 residues. Germline V lookup: CDR1 SGHTA, CDR2 FQGTGA. CDR3 sequence reads: CASSLGGDQPQHF. The CDR3 DNA follows: TGTGCCAGCAGCTTAGGAGGGGATCAGCCCCAGCATTTT.

The CDR3 loop reads CSVYNNEQFF. Written as DNA, the CDR3 is TGCAGCGTATACAACAATGAGCAGTTCTTC. The chain links TRBV29-1 to TRBJ2-1; D gene uncertain. Trimming took off 6 bases at V and 5 bases at J, with 5 bases between the two ends. CDR3 length equals 10 residues. Germline CDR1 and CDR2: SQVTM and ANQGSEA.

A note on this clone: In the same sample, other DNA sequences code for this CDR3. This chain links TRBV27 with TRBJ1-5; D might be TRBD1 (6 bases). With 5 bases removed from V and 2 bases from J, the gap between germline ends came to 10 bases. CDR3 size: 14 residues. Germline V CDR1 and CDR2: MNHEY, SMNVEV (reference sequence). DNA for the CDR3: TGTGCCAGCAGTATACAGGGAGGCAATCAGCCCCAGCATTTT. Translating it yields CASSIQGGNQPQHF.

This chain links TRBV11-2 with TRBJ2-7, with D perhaps TRBD2 (5 bases). CDR1 is SGHAT, CDR2 FQNNGV, per germline. V lost 5 bases and J 2 bases, leaving 13 bases between the germline ends. The CDR3 runs to 14 residues. For the CDR3, the DNA is TGTGCCAGCAGCCCGGGGTTCCCCCCCTACGAGCAGTACTTC. Residues: CASSPGFPPYEQYF.

This chain links TRBV5-5 with TRBJ2-3, with TRBD2 identical over 9 bases. V lost 1 base to trimming and J lost 4 bases; unmatched junction nucleotides: 13. The CDR3 extends over 18 amino acids. In germline, CDR1 is SGHKS, CDR2 YYEKEE (reference sequence). CDR3 DNA sequence: TGTGCCAGCAGCTTGTCTTGGCGGGAGGGCGGTGAAGCAGATACGCAGTATTTT. Encoded protein: CASSLSWREGGEADTQYF.

The CDR3 bases are TGTGCCAGTAGTATGGTGACGGGGTATGGCAATCAGCCCCAGCATTTT. It is translated as CASSMVTGYGNQPQHF. This chain connects TRBV19 to TRBJ1-5; D gene ambiguous. The CDR3 loop spans 16 amino acids. CDR1 is LNHDA, CDR2 SQIVND, per germline (reference sequence). V lost 3 bases and J lost 2, with 14 bases in between.